The 32 T cell receptor beta chains listed next were all sequenced from one sample in a study of blood T cell repertoires in COVID-19. Assay used: immunoSEQ multiplex PCR; TCRdb lists only in-frame clones, some missing. Altogether over 85,000 clones are present, roughly 87% being singletons, with the ten largest covering about 5.7%. The sequenced material came from peripheral blood. The receptor source for this set is a woman aged 45-65 years with COVID-19, enrolled during active disease.

J is TRBJ2-5 and V is TRBV7-9; D possibly corresponds to TRBD1 (6 bases). Between the trimmed V and J ends, which lost 5 bases and 5 bases, there was a span of 15 bases. Germline V gives CDR1 SEHNR, CDR2 FQNEAQ (reference sequence). The CDR3 sequence is 14 residues long. In nucleotides, the CDR3 is TGTGCCAGCAGCAGAGCACAGGGAGTGGAGACCCAGTACTTC. Amino acids: CASSRAQGVETQYF.

The V call is TRBV5-5, the J call TRBJ2-1, with 8 bases aligning to TRBD1. This CDR3 is built from 15 residues. In germline, CDR1 is SGHKS, CDR2 YYEKEE (reference sequence). With 0 bases clipped from V and 4 bases from J, the junction kept 3 bases outside the gene matches. The CDR3 region is CASSLEGQGYNEQFF. The CDR3 region has the DNA TGTGCCAGCAGCTTGGAAGGACAGGGATACAATGAGCAGTTCTTC.

The V call is TRBV6-5, the J call TRBJ2-7, with 8 bases lining up with TRBD1. Germline CDR1 reads MNHEY; CDR2 reads SVGAGI. This CDR3 comprises 15 residues. Trimming at V came to 2 bases and at J to 3 bases, leaving 6 bases not matched to a gene. Written as DNA, the CDR3 is TGTGCCAGCAGTTACGCCTCCGGACAGGGCTACGAGCAGTACTTC. Translating it yields CASSYASGQGYEQYF.

The chain links TRBV18 to TRBJ1-4; the match to TRBD1 covers 7 bases. This CDR3 contains 17 residues. Germline V CDR1 and CDR2: KGHSH, LQKENI. J was trimmed by 2 bases and V by 0 bases; bases with no gene match: 6. CDR3 residues: CASSPPSGGSTNEKLFF. For the CDR3, the DNA is TGTGCCAGCTCACCACCGTCAGGGGGTTCTACTAATGAAAAACTGTTTTTT.

The chain combines TRBV7-9 with TRBJ2-3; 8 positions match TRBD1. Looked up from germline, CDR1 is SEHNR and CDR2 is FQNEAQ (reference sequence). The J segment lost 6 bases and the V segment lost 3 bases, leaving 2 bases of the junction unmatched. This CDR3 has 13 amino acids. The CDR3 here is CASSLDRADTQYF. Written as DNA, the CDR3 is TGTGCCAGCAGCTTGGACAGGGCTGATACGCAGTATTTT.

The rearrangement links TRBV6-1 to TRBJ1-3, with D perhaps matching TRBD1 (5 bases). Trimming stripped 2 bases from V and 4 bases from J, with 12 bases between. CDR3 length: 15 amino acids. Germline V gives CDR1 MNHNS, CDR2 SASEGT. In DNA form, the CDR3 reads TGTGCCAGCAGTGAACAGGGCCTCGAGGGAAACACCATATATTTT. Protein: CASSEQGLEGNTIYF.

The genes are TRBV4-3 and TRBJ2-1; a possible D gene is TRBD2 (6 bases). Germline V gene data show CDR1 as LGHNA and CDR2 as YSLEER. The CDR3 length is 13 residues. The V end was cut by 4 bases, the J end by 8 bases, with 12 bases between. The CDR3 here is CASSRERVDEQFF. In nucleotides, the CDR3 is TGCGCCAGCAGCCGCGAGCGGGTGGATGAGCAGTTCTTC.

The chain has TRBV7-9 and TRBJ2-2; a possible D gene is TRBD1 (5 bases). Trimming took 4 bases from V and 0 from J, leaving 9 bases between them. Germline V gene data show CDR1 as SEHNR and CDR2 as FQNEAQ (reference sequence). CDR3 length: 15 residues. As DNA, the CDR3 is TGTGCCAGCAGCTCAGGGTTAGCGAACACCGGGGAGCTGTTTTTT. This sequence encodes CASSSGLANTGELFF.

V and J are TRBV12-5 and TRBJ2-3, with 13 bases fitting TRBD2. The CDR3 contains 14 residues. With V trimmed by 10 bases and J by 2 bases, 3 bases remained unmatched. Germline V gene sequence: CDR1 LGHNT, CDR2 FRNRAP. The CDR3: CATGLAGLTDTQYF. CDR3 nucleotide sequence: TGTGCTACGGGACTAGCGGGACTCACAGATACGCAGTATTTT.

The V gene is TRBV13, the J gene TRBJ2-7, with TRBD2 identical over 7 bases. Germline V lookup: CDR1 PRHDT, CDR2 FYEKMQ (reference sequence). The CDR3 consists of 12 residues. V lost 3 bases and J lost 4; bases outside the gene matches: 0. CDR3 sequence: CASSFGGYEQYF. In DNA form, the CDR3 reads TGTGCCAGCAGCTTCGGGGGGTACGAGCAGTACTTC.

This rearrangement joins TRBV5-4 to TRBJ2-3; 9 bases agree with TRBD2. This CDR3 region has 15 residues. Germline V gives CDR1 SGHNT, CDR2 YYREEE (reference sequence). After removal of 4 bases from V and 10 bases from J, the junction contained 13 bases not matched to a gene. CDR3 DNA sequence: TGTGCCAGCAGCGGTCGCGGGGGGGCTGGCTCGGCGCAGTATTTT. Its translation: CASSGRGGAGSAQYF.

This sequence joins TRBV6-5 and TRBJ1-2, with TRBD1 matching over 9 bases. V shed 5 bases and J 2 bases; nucleotides not matched to a gene: 0. CDR3 length equals 13 residues. The germline CDR1 and CDR2 sequences are MNHEY and SVGAGI. In DNA form, the CDR3 reads TGTGCCAGCAGTACAGGGGGCAACTATGGCTACACCTTC. Amino acids: CASSTGGNYGYTF.

J is TRBJ1-1 and V is TRBV25-1; a possible D gene is TRBD1 (5 bases). Germline CDR1 MGHDK, CDR2 SYGVNS. Deletions cut 8 bases from V and 4 bases from J, with 14 bases between. The CDR3 has 13 amino acids. The CDR3 sequence: CASAWRGGTEAFF. CDR3 in DNA: TGTGCCAGCGCTTGGAGGGGTGGCACTGAAGCTTTCTTT.

This chain uses TRBV4-1 with TRBJ1-3; no definite D call. The ends were cut back, 2 bases at V and 0 bases at J, with 8 bases in the middle. CDR3 length: 15 amino acids. Germline CDR1 reads MGHRA; CDR2 reads YSYEKL. DNA for the CDR3: TGCGCCAGCAGCCAAACCCGGGGCTCTGGAAACACCATATATTTT. It specifies CASSQTRGSGNTIYF.

V is TRBV27 and J is TRBJ1-1; 8 bases match TRBD1. The CDR3 consists of 15 residues. Trimming at V came to 5 bases and at J to 0 bases, leaving 5 bases not matched to a gene. Germline CDR1 reads MNHEY; CDR2 reads SMNVEV (reference sequence). The CDR3 loop reads CASSPRTGLNTEAFF. As DNA, the CDR3 is TGTGCCAGCAGTCCCAGGACAGGGCTGAACACTGAAGCTTTCTTT.

This clone was counted once. The V and J genes are TRBV28 and TRBJ2-1; D is perhaps TRBD1 (5 bases). The CDR3 extends over 12 amino acids. Germline V gives CDR1 MDHEN, CDR2 SYDVKM. Trimming took 8 bases from V and 6 from J, leaving 11 bases between them. The CDR3 DNA is TGTGCCAGCTTAGGGGTCGTCAATGAGCAGTTCTTC. Translation gives CASLGVVNEQFF.

The chain has TRBV6-5 and TRBJ2-3; possibly TRBD1 for D (6 bases). CDR1 is MNHEY and CDR2 is SVGAGI in the germline V gene. The V and J ends lost 4 bases and 2 bases respectively, with 16 bases between them. The CDR3 sequence is 16 residues long. The CDR3 DNA is TGTGCCAGCAGTTCTCGGACAGCTCGGCTCACAGATACGCAGTATTTT. This encodes CASSSRTARLTDTQYF.

This clone was detected only once. The chain links TRBV5-8 to TRBJ1-5; TRBD1 might be the D (5 bases). This CDR3 contains 15 residues. V gave up 2 bases and J gave up 0 bases, with 9 bases separating them. Germline-derived CDR1 and CDR2 are SGHTS and YDEGEE. The CDR3 protein is CASSFRRGSNQPQHF. In nucleotides, the CDR3 is TGTGCCAGCAGCTTTCGTAGGGGTAGCAATCAGCCCCAGCATTTT.

The J gene is TRBJ2-1, the V gene TRBV6-5, with 11 nucleotides matching TRBD2. The CDR3 runs 15 residues. J was trimmed by 10 bases and V by 2 bases; bases with no gene match: 7. Germline loops: CDR1 MNHEY, CDR2 SVGAGI. The CDR3 reads CASSYTLAGVGEQFF. The CDR3 region has the DNA TGTGCCAGCAGTTACACACTAGCGGGGGTAGGAGAGCAGTTCTTC.

Notes on this clone: Its ends do not fully match the called genes, so a read error is possible. The genes are TRBV7-7 and TRBJ2-2, with 11 bases fitting TRBD2. Germline loops: CDR1 SSHAT, CDR2 FNYEAQ (reference sequence). The CDR3 extends over 19 amino acids. CDR3 amino acids: CASSPRAGGLAANTGELFF. As DNA, the CDR3 is TGTGCTAGCAGCCCCAGGGCAGGGGGACTAGCGGCGAACACCGGGGAGCTGTTTTTT. Complete variable domain (other parts from reference TRBV7-7 and TRBJ2-2): GAGVSQSPRYKVTKRGQDVTLRCDPISSHATLYWYQQALGQGPEFLTYFNYEAQPDKSGLPSDRFSAERPEGSISTLTIQRTEQRDSAMYRCASSPRAGGLAANTGELFFGEGSRLTVL.

The rearrangement links TRBV3-1 (or the pseudogene TRBV3-2) to TRBJ1-4; TRBD1 agrees at 11 bases. J gave up 5 bases and V 0 bases, and 8 bases lay outside the gene matches. This CDR3 is 18 amino acids long. Germline V CDR1 and CDR2: LGHDT, YNNKEL (reference sequence). CDR3: CASSQDYGTGGTNEKLFF. CDR3 nucleotides: TGTGCCAGCAGCCAAGATTACGGGACAGGGGGAACGAATGAAAAACTGTTTTTT.

This chain connects TRBV4-1 to TRBJ2-7, with D possibly being TRBD2 (5 bases). Per the germline V gene, CDR1 is MGHRA and CDR2 is YSYEKL. This CDR3 comprises 15 residues. Between the trimmed V and J ends, which lost 1 base and 2 bases, there was a span of 12 bases. The CDR3 protein is CASSQVARGTYEQYF. Written as DNA, the CDR3 is TGCGCCAGCAGCCAAGTGGCTAGAGGGACCTACGAGCAGTACTTC.

V usage is TRBV5-1 and J usage is TRBJ1-4, with 9 bases that match TRBD1. Germline lookup yields CDR1 SGHRS and CDR2 YFSETQ. With V trimmed by 6 bases and J by 7 bases, 10 bases remained unmatched. The CDR3 contains 15 residues. Here the CDR3 DNA reads TGCGCCAGCACCTTACAGGGGGCGGATGGTGAAAAACTGTTTTTT. It specifies CASTLQGADGEKLFF.

This clone was counted between two and nine times. The chain combines TRBV6-5 with TRBJ2-1, with TRBD1 matching 9 bases. The CDR3 sequence is 15 residues long. With 6 bases clipped from V and 8 bases from J, the junction kept 11 bases outside the gene matches. The germline V gene has CDR1 MNHEY and CDR2 SVGAGI. CDR3 DNA: TGTGCCAGCAGGATCGCCTGGACAGGGGTTCATGAGCAGTTCTTC. Translating gives CASRIAWTGVHEQFF.

This chain joins TRBV28 and TRBJ2-7; 7 bases are a match to TRBD1. Losses at the gene ends were 3 bases for V and 4 bases for J; bases not matched to a gene: 3. Germline V lookup: CDR1 MDHEN, CDR2 SYDVKM. This CDR3 region has 13 residues. CDR3 region: CASSFGTDYEQYF. DNA of the CDR3: TGTGCCAGCAGTTTCGGGACAGATTACGAGCAGTACTTC.

This clone was seen only once. This sequence joins TRBV4-1 and TRBJ2-7; 9 bases agree with TRBD2. The CDR3 loop spans 16 amino acids. Germline values: CDR1 MGHRA, CDR2 YSYEKL. The V segment lost 0 bases and the J segment 3 bases; nucleotides outside the gene matches: 6. CDR3 nucleotides: TGCGCCAGCAGCCAAGAAGGGCTAGCGGGGAACTACGAGCAGTACTTC. Its protein product is CASSQEGLAGNYEQYF.

This chain uses TRBV5-1 with TRBJ2-3; 9 bases match TRBD1. Germline values: CDR1 SGHRS, CDR2 YFSETQ. The junction had 9 bases not matched to a gene; V was cut back by 3 bases and J by 7 bases. This CDR3 has 15 residues. The CDR3 protein is CASSSPEQGAYTQYF. CDR3 DNA sequence: TGCGCCAGCAGCTCCCCGGAACAGGGGGCATATACGCAGTATTTT.

J is TRBJ1-5 and V is TRBV3-1 (or the pseudogene TRBV3-2); no definite D call. Trimming pared 5 bases from V and 7 bases from J, leaving 12 bases between. CDR1 and CDR2 (germline): LGHDT, YNNKEL (reference sequence). This CDR3 has 13 amino acids. The CDR3 coding sequence is TGTGCCAGCAGCGAGGGAGGTTACCAGCCCCAGCATTTT. This encodes CASSEGGYQPQHF.

The genes are TRBV18 and TRBJ2-2, with 9 bases lining up with TRBD1. The CDR3 spans 14 residues. V shed 3 bases and J 6 bases; nucleotides not matched to a gene: 2. CDR1 and CDR2 from the germline V gene are KGHSH and LQKENI. In DNA form, the CDR3 reads TGTGCCAGCTCACCGGGGACAGGGTCCGGGGAGCTGTTTTTT. It encodes CASSPGTGSGELFF.

The rearrangement joins TRBV2 to TRBJ2-2, with 7 positions matching TRBD1. This CDR3 contains 15 residues. V lost 5 bases to trimming and J lost 1 base; unmatched junction nucleotides: 4. Germline CDR1 SNHLY, CDR2 FYNNEI. CDR3 protein: CASSWRQGNTGELFF. In DNA, the CDR3 is TGTGCCAGCAGTTGGAGACAGGGGAACACCGGGGAGCTGTTTTTT.

The chain couples TRBV7-2 to TRBJ2-3, with 8 bases matching TRBD2. With V trimmed by 4 bases and J by 3 bases, 3 bases remained unmatched. CDR1 is SGHTA and CDR2 is FQGNSA in the germline V gene. This CDR3 spans 14 amino acids. CDR3 sequence: CASSSSGGTDTQYF. The CDR3 nucleotides read TGTGCCAGCAGCTCCAGCGGGGGTACAGATACGCAGTATTTT.

The chain has TRBV10-3 and TRBJ2-3; weak D call: TRBD2 (6 bases). V was clipped by 2 bases and J by 0 bases, with 12 bases between them. CDR3 length: 16 amino acids. The V gene's germline CDR1 is ENHRY and CDR2 SYGVKD. The CDR3 sequence is CAISEGWTNSTDTQYF. DNA of the CDR3: TGTGCCATCAGTGAGGGGTGGACTAATAGCACAGATACGCAGTATTTT.